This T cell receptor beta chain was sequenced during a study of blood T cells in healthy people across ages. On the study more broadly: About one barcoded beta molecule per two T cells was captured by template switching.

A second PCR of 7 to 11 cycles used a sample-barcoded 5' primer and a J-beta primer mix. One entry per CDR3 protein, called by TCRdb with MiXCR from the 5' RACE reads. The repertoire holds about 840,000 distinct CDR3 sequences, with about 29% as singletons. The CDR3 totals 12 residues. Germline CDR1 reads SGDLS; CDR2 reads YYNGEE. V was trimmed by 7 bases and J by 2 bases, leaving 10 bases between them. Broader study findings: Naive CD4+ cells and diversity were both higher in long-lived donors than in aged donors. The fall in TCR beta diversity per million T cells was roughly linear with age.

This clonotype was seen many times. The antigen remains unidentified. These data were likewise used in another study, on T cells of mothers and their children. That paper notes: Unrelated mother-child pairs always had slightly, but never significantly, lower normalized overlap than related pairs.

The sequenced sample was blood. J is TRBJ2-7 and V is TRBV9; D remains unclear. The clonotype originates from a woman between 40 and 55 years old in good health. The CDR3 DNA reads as TGTGCCAGCGGCGGCCAAACCTACGAGCAGTACTTC. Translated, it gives CASGGQTYEQYF.